The 20 T cell receptor beta chains listed next were all sequenced from one sample in a study of spatial heterogeneity in lung cancer. Time point: sample taken at primary tumor resection. Material for sequencing was whole RNA from tumor, nontumor lung or frozen PBMC, left unsorted. Each CDR3 protein gets one entry after TCRdb re-called the 5' RACE reads with MiXCR. This sample carries under 40,000 distinct CDR3 sequences, less than 5.5% of them seen once, and the ten largest clones take 20% to 30%. Here the sequenced sample was PBMCs, taken at surgery. The origin of the receptors is a female donor with early-stage non-small cell lung cancer.

The rearrangement joins TRBV5-1 to TRBJ1-2, with D maybe TRBD1 (5 bases). Germline assignment: CDR1 SGHRS and CDR2 YFSETQ. With 3 bases removed from V and 6 bases from J, the gap between germline ends came to 15 bases. This CDR3 region has 14 residues. The DNA of the CDR3 is TGCGCCAGCAGCTCCGCAGGGTTTACGAATGGCTACACCTTC. Translating it yields CASSSAGFTNGYTF.

The J gene is TRBJ2-1, the V gene TRBV7-2, with 14 bases identical to TRBD2. This CDR3 is 16 amino acids long. Germline trimming cut 5 bases from V and 6 bases from J; bases unmatched to any gene: 6. Germline CDR1 reads SGHTA; CDR2 reads FQGNSA. The CDR3 nucleotides are TGTGCCAGCAGCATGACTAGCGGGGGGGCTTTCAATGAGCAGTTCTTC. It encodes CASSMTSGGAFNEQFF.

The chain is built from TRBV28 and TRBJ1-5; tentative D call: TRBD1 (5 bases). The CDR3 extends over 13 amino acids. V was shortened by 7 bases and J by 5 bases, with 12 bases between the two germline ends. Germline V gene sequence: CDR1 MDHEN, CDR2 SYDVKM. CDR3 nucleotides: TGTGCCAGCATGAGGCAGGGAGATCAGCCCCAGCATTTT. Translated, it gives CASMRQGDQPQHF.

This clonotype was seen at least ten times. The CDR3 region is CASSIRGRITEAFF. The CDR3 DNA reads as TGTGCCAGTAGTATCAGGGGGCGGATCACTGAAGCTTTCTTT. The chain combines TRBV19 with TRBJ1-1; 8 bases line up with TRBD1. V dropped 3 bases and J dropped 4; count of bases not matched to a gene: 4. This CDR3 has 14 amino acids. Germline-derived CDR1 and CDR2 are LNHDA and SQIVND (reference sequence). Together with reference TRBV19 and TRBJ1-1, the CDR3 gives the full variable domain: DGGITQSPKYLFRKEGQNVTLSCEQNLNHDAMYWYRQDPGQGLRLIYYSQIVNDFQKGDIAEGYSVSREKKESFPLTVTSAQKNPTAFYLCASSIRGRITEAFFGQGTRLTVV.

Ten or more counts support this clonotype. This sequence joins TRBV7-3 and TRBJ1-6, with D hard to call. The CDR3 is 14 residues long. V was clipped by 2 bases and J by 9 bases, with 11 bases between them. Germline V gene lookup returns CDR1 SGHTA and CDR2 FQGTGA. This CDR3 is CASSLGVSGSPLHF. DNA of the CDR3: TGTGCCAGCAGCTTAGGGGTTTCAGGTTCACCCCTCCACTTT.

This rearrangement joins TRBV2 to TRBJ2-7; D is undetermined. This CDR3 spans 16 amino acids. V lost 7 bases and J lost 1, with 20 bases in between. CDR1 SNHLY and CDR2 FYNNEI come from the germline V gene. This CDR3 reads CASTLDWGYGSYEQYF. CDR3 sequence (DNA): TGTGCCAGCACTCTCGATTGGGGATACGGATCCTACGAGCAGTACTTC.

This clonotype was seen many times. This chain links TRBV20-1 with TRBJ2-4; 13 bases align to TRBD2. The ends lost 6 bases at V and 6 bases at J; junction bases unmatched: 20. The CDR3 runs 19 residues. Germline-derived CDR1 and CDR2 are DFQATT and SNEGSKA (reference sequence). For the CDR3, the DNA is TGCAGTGCCCCCGACTTCTCGACTAGCGGGGGGTCAACCTTAAACATTCAGTACTTC. Translated: CSAPDFSTSGGSTLNIQYF.

Remarks on this clonotype: Just one base apart from a much larger clone, this may be a read error. V and J are TRBV4-1 and TRBJ2-7, with no clear D. CDR3 size: 10 residues. Germline CDR1 and CDR2: MGHRA and YSYEKL. The germline V and J ends were trimmed by 8 bases and 2 bases, with 4 bases remaining between them. The CDR3 nucleotides are TGCGCCAGCGGGCCCTACGAGCAGTACTTC. It encodes CASGPYEQYF.

The table lists this clonotype with a few counts. In nucleotides, the CDR3 is TGTGCCAGCAGTTACCTAAGAGGTAGGAGTGAGCAGTTCTTC. Protein: CASSYLRGRSEQFF. The V call is TRBV6-5, the J call TRBJ2-1; D remains unclear. Germline CDR1 is MNHEY and CDR2 is SVGAGI. Trimming removed 2 bases at V and 9 bases at J, with 14 bases between. The CDR3 contains 14 residues.

This clonotype was detected only once. The chain has TRBV15 and TRBJ1-6; 9 bases are shared with TRBD1. V was clipped by 0 bases and J by 6 bases; unmatched bases: 3. CDR1 is LNHNV, CDR2 YYDKDF, per germline (reference sequence). This CDR3 is built from 16 residues. The CDR3 DNA follows: TGTGCCACCAGCAGAGATACGACAGGGGGTAATTCACCCCTCCACTTT. This translates into CATSRDTTGGNSPLHF. Together with reference TRBV15 and TRBJ1-6, the CDR3 gives the full variable domain: DAMVIQNPRYQVTQFGKPVTLSCSQTLNHNVMYWYQQKSSQAPKLLFHYYDKDFNNEADTPDNFQSRRPNTSFCFLDIRSPGLGDTAMYLCATSRDTTGGNSPLHFGNGTRLTVT.

By share, this clonotype ranks as medium-sized (0.01 to 0.1%). This rearrangement joins TRBV7-9 to TRBJ2-7; a possible D gene is TRBD2 (6 bases). Trimming took 5 bases from V and 2 from J, leaving 7 bases between them. The CDR3 is 12 residues long. Germline assignment: CDR1 SEHNR and CDR2 FQNEAQ (reference sequence). The CDR3 loop is CASSPGAYEQYF. The CDR3, as DNA: TGTGCCAGCAGCCCGGGAGCCTACGAGCAGTACTTC. Full variable domain (remainder filled in from reference TRBV7-9 and TRBJ2-7): DTGVSQNPRHKITKRGQNVTFRCDPISEHNRLYWYRQTLGQGPEFLTYFQNEAQLEKSRLLSDRFSAERPKGSFSTLEIQRTEQGDSAMYLCASSPGAYEQYFGPGTRLTVT.

This clonotype was seen at least ten times. The CDR3 DNA reads TGTGCCAGCATCCTCCTCGGACGGACGAACAATGAGCAGTTCTTC. Translated: CASILLGRTNNEQFF. The V gene is TRBV5-8, the J gene TRBJ2-1; D is unresolved. Germline V gives CDR1 SGHTS, CDR2 YDEGEE. The CDR3 length is 15 residues. V was shortened by 6 bases and J by 5 bases, with 18 bases between the two germline ends.

This clonotype was picked up many times. The V call is TRBV10-3, the J call TRBJ2-3; 7 nucleotides agree with TRBD2. There are 15 residues in the CDR3. V lost 4 bases to trimming and J lost 3 bases; unmatched junction nucleotides: 7. The germline V gene has CDR1 ENHRY and CDR2 SYGVKD. CDR3 DNA sequence: TGTGCCATCAGTGTCTCTAGCGGTAGGACAGATACGCAGTATTTT. Its translation: CAISVSSGRTDTQYF.

The gene calls are TRBV19 and TRBJ2-5, with 8 bases identical to TRBD1. The CDR3 has 14 amino acids. Germline V lookup: CDR1 LNHDA, CDR2 SQIVND (reference sequence). V lost 4 bases to trimming and J lost 2 bases; unmatched junction nucleotides: 3. The CDR3 protein is CASSTGGGQETQYF. The CDR3, as DNA: TGTGCCAGTAGTACAGGGGGCGGTCAAGAGACCCAGTACTTC.

This clonotype was counted at least ten times. The chain combines TRBV7-8 with TRBJ2-7, with D possibly matching TRBD2 (6 bases). The CDR3 is 13 residues long. The germline V and J ends were trimmed by 2 bases and 6 bases, with 11 bases remaining between them. Germline V gene sequence: CDR1 SGHVS, CDR2 FQNEAQ. The CDR3: CASSLNVGGEQYF. The CDR3 region has the DNA TGTGCCAGCAGCTTAAATGTGGGGGGCGAGCAGTACTTC.

This clonotype came up many times. This chain uses TRBV27 with TRBJ1-1, with 9 bases lining up with TRBD1. In germline, CDR1 is MNHEY, CDR2 SMNVEV (reference sequence). With V trimmed by 5 bases and J by 3 bases, 7 bases remained unmatched. The CDR3 totals 15 residues. The DNA for the CDR3 is TGTGCCAGCAGTCCTCCGGGACAGGGACACACTGAAGCTTTCTTT. It yields the protein CASSPPGQGHTEAFF.

This clonotype was picked up many times. V usage is TRBV20-1 and J usage is TRBJ2-2; D is undetermined. Germline V gene sequence: CDR1 DFQATT, CDR2 SNEGSKA (reference sequence). This CDR3 comprises 13 residues. V lost 3 bases to trimming and J lost 1 base, with 6 bases between them. The CDR3 reads CSARNGNTGELFF. CDR3 nucleotides: TGCAGTGCTAGGAACGGGAACACCGGGGAGCTGTTTTTT.

This clonotype was observed at least ten times. Written as DNA, the CDR3 is TGTGCCAGCAGCCTGGTTGAGGGCGAGCAGTACTTC. It encodes CASSLVEGEQYF. The rearrangement uses TRBV3-1 and TRBJ2-7; tentatively, D is TRBD2 (5 bases). The germline CDR1 and CDR2 sequences are LGHDT and YNNKEL (reference sequence). Trimming shortened V by 4 bases and J by 6 bases, and 10 bases separated the two germline ends. The length of the CDR3 is 12 residues.

In its sample, this clonotype was seen many times. V gene TRBV7-9 combines with J gene TRBJ1-2, with 9 bases aligning to TRBD1. Germline V CDR1 and CDR2: SEHNR, FQNEAQ (reference sequence). Trimming removed 1 base from V and 8 bases from J; junction bases left unmatched: 5. The length of the CDR3 is 14 residues. The CDR3 sequence: CASSLGTGAVGYTF. In nucleotides, the CDR3 is TGTGCCAGCAGCTTAGGGACAGGGGCAGTCGGCTACACCTTC.

This clonotype showed up many times. The chain couples TRBV6-5 to TRBJ2-1, with 7 bases matching TRBD1. The CDR3 consists of 14 residues. V trimming: 6 bases; J trimming: 3 bases; junction bases outside the gene matches: 5. Germline CDR1 reads MNHEY; CDR2 reads SVGAGI. The CDR3 protein is CASRIQGSYNEQFF. The CDR3, as DNA: TGTGCCAGCAGAATACAGGGGAGCTACAATGAGCAGTTCTTC.